Following are 28 T cell receptor beta chains from one sample sequenced in a study of blood T cell repertoires in COVID-19. Some clones are missing from TCRdb's copy, which holds only in-frame ones; the method was immunoSEQ multiplex PCR. The data hold fewer than 250,000 clones, with 70% to 85% observed a single time. Sequenced: peripheral blood. These receptors were collected from a woman aged 50 to 65 with acute or convalescent COVID-19.

The chain combines TRBV6-5 with TRBJ1-2; 7 positions match TRBD1. Germline V lookup: CDR1 MNHEY, CDR2 SVGAGI. CDR3 length: 12 residues. With V trimmed by 6 bases and J by 4 bases, 2 bases remained unmatched. CDR3 coding DNA: TGTGCCAGCAGGACAGGGTCCTATGGCTACACCTTC. Translation: CASRTGSYGYTF.

V usage is TRBV28 and J usage is TRBJ1-1, with 10 bases fitting TRBD1. The trim removed 6 bases at V and 6 bases at J, leaving 7 bases unmatched. The CDR3 extends over 14 amino acids. CDR1 and CDR2 (germline): MDHEN, SYDVKM. CDR3 region: CASSPGTGESEAFF. The CDR3 coding sequence is TGTGCCAGCAGCCCCGGGACAGGGGAATCTGAAGCTTTCTTT.

The chain recombines TRBV5-1 with TRBJ1-4, with D perhaps TRBD1 (5 bases). V was clipped by 0 bases and J by 8 bases, with 11 bases between them. The CDR3 sequence is 14 residues long. CDR1 is SGHRS and CDR2 is YFSETQ in the germline V gene. CDR3: CASSLGDLQEKLFF. The CDR3 bases are TGCGCCAGCAGCTTGGGGGACTTGCAGGAAAAACTGTTTTTT.

The chain links TRBV6-5 to TRBJ1-6, with D possibly matching TRBD1 (6 bases). CDR1 is MNHEY, CDR2 SVGAGI, per germline. There are 16 residues in the CDR3. Trimming stripped 0 bases from V and 7 bases from J, with 13 bases between. CDR3 sequence (DNA): TGTGCCAGCAGTTACTCGATTAGTCAGGGGAATTCACCCCTCCACTTT. It codes for CASSYSISQGNSPLHF.

The V gene is TRBV7-8, the J gene TRBJ1-1, with TRBD1 matching over 8 bases. Trimming removed 3 bases from V and 4 bases from J; junction bases left unmatched: 7. This CDR3 contains 15 residues. Germline assignment: CDR1 SGHVS and CDR2 FQNEAQ. CDR3 sequence (DNA): TGTGCCAGCAGCTTCCCGGACAGGGTGAGCACTGAAGCTTTCTTT. Translation: CASSFPDRVSTEAFF. The full variable domain, with the rest looked up from reference TRBV7-8 and TRBJ1-1, is GAGVSQSPRYKVAKRGQDVALRCDPISGHVSLFWYQQALGQGPEFLTYFQNEAQLDKSGLPSDRFFAERPEGSVSTLKIQRTQQEDSAVYLCASSFPDRVSTEAFFGQGTRLTVV.

The J gene is TRBJ2-7, the V gene TRBV18; 7 positions agree with TRBD2. In germline, CDR1 is KGHSH, CDR2 LQKENI. This CDR3 contains 18 residues. The junction had 14 bases not matched to a gene; V was cut back by 3 bases and J by 0 bases. The CDR3 reads CASSPGGGGGKDSYEQYF. CDR3 nucleotide sequence: TGTGCCAGCTCACCGGGCGGCGGGGGAGGGAAGGACTCCTACGAGCAGTACTTC.

The chain has TRBV7-2 and TRBJ1-3, with 7 bases fitting TRBD1. The trim removed 4 bases at V and 0 bases at J, leaving 12 bases unmatched. The V gene's germline CDR1 is SGHTA and CDR2 FQGNSA. This CDR3 comprises 18 residues. The CDR3 spells CASSSSERQGLSGNTIYF. The DNA of the CDR3 is TGTGCCAGCAGCTCCAGCGAGCGACAGGGCCTCTCTGGAAACACCATATATTTT.

This rearrangement joins TRBV6-6 to TRBJ2-1, with 8 bases matching TRBD2. The CDR3 length is 16 residues. Trimming took 5 bases from V and 0 from J; bases not matched to a gene: 6. Germline CDR1 reads MNHNY; CDR2 reads SVGAGI (reference sequence). The CDR3 is CASSLQREFSYNEQFF. The CDR3 DNA follows: TGTGCCAGCAGTCTCCAGCGGGAGTTCTCCTACAATGAGCAGTTCTTC.

The chain is built from TRBV24-1 and TRBJ2-7; 8 bases align to TRBD1. Germline V gene lookup returns CDR1 KGHDR and CDR2 SFDVKD. After removal of 3 bases from V and 6 bases from J, the junction contained 6 bases not matched to a gene. The CDR3 has 14 residues. This CDR3 reads CATSDAMTGAEQYF. DNA of the CDR3: TGTGCCACCAGTGATGCGATGACAGGGGCCGAGCAGTACTTC.

The chain recombines TRBV6-6 with TRBJ2-3, with D tentatively TRBD2 (5 bases). This CDR3 is 13 amino acids long. Germline CDR1 reads MNHNY; CDR2 reads SVGAGI (reference sequence). V was trimmed by 6 bases and J by 0 bases, leaving 7 bases between them. The CDR3 DNA follows: TGTGCCAGCAGGACGGGAAGCACAGATACGCAGTATTTT. Protein product: CASRTGSTDTQYF.

This sequence joins TRBV15 and TRBJ2-2; D might be TRBD2 (6 bases). The CDR3 runs 14 residues. V was trimmed by 3 bases and J by 5 bases, leaving 10 bases between them. Germline CDR1 is LNHNV and CDR2 is YYDKDF (reference sequence). The CDR3 DNA is TGTGCCACCAGCAGCCCGGGAGATACCGGGGAGCTGTTTTTT. This gives the protein CATSSPGDTGELFF.

The chain couples TRBV29-1 to TRBJ2-7; D gene uncertain. Trimming shortened V by 5 bases and J by 3 bases, and 14 bases separated the two germline ends. CDR1 and CDR2 from the germline V gene are SQVTM and ANQGSEA. The CDR3 totals 13 residues. CDR3: CSVLGLPGYEQYF. Written as DNA, the CDR3 is TGCAGCGTTTTGGGCCTCCCTGGCTACGAGCAGTACTTC.

This chain connects TRBV6-2 or TRBV6-3 to TRBJ1-2; 10 bases are shared with TRBD1. CDR3 size: 13 residues. V lost 5 bases to trimming and J lost 5 bases; unmatched junction nucleotides: 2. Germline CDR1 and CDR2: MNHEY and SVGEGT. The CDR3 nucleotides are TGTGCCAGCAGTCCGGACAGGGGGTATGGCTACACCTTC. Protein sequence: CASSPDRGYGYTF.

The chain employs TRBV4-3 and TRBJ2-5; maybe TRBD1 (6 bases). The CDR3 runs 15 residues. The V gene lost 3 bases and the J gene lost 1 base, with 12 bases spanning the gap. CDR1 and CDR2 from the germline V gene are LGHNA and YSLEER. In DNA, the CDR3 is TGCGCCAGCAGCCAGCATAGGGGGTTCCAAGAGACCCAGTACTTC. This translates into CASSQHRGFQETQYF.

The chain is built from TRBV30 and TRBJ1-1; possible D gene TRBD1, 5 bases. Germline assignment: CDR1 GTSNPN and CDR2 SVGIG (reference sequence). This CDR3 region has 14 residues. The V end was cut by 0 bases, the J end by 2 bases, with 10 bases between. Here the CDR3 DNA reads TGTGCCTGGAGTGTACTACAGGTCAACACTGAAGCTTTCTTT. Translated, it gives CAWSVLQVNTEAFF.

This chain links TRBV15 with TRBJ1-3; a weak D match, TRBD1 (6 bases). The germline gives CDR1 LNHNV, CDR2 YYDKDF (reference sequence). This CDR3 is built from 15 residues. V was trimmed by 0 bases and J by 6 bases, leaving 12 bases between them. The CDR3: CATSRDRGVQNTIYF. CDR3 in DNA: TGTGCCACCAGCAGAGACAGGGGAGTTCAAAACACCATATATTTT.

J is TRBJ2-2 and V is TRBV30; tentatively, D is TRBD2 (6 bases). Germline CDR1 is GTSNPN and CDR2 is SVGIG (reference sequence). The CDR3 is 15 amino acids. V lost 6 bases to trimming and J lost 4 bases, with 18 bases between them. CDR3 protein: CACFGVGGATGELFF. In DNA, the CDR3 is TGTGCCTGCTTCGGAGTGGGGGGTGCCACCGGGGAGCTGTTTTTT.

The rearrangement joins TRBV5-1 to TRBJ1-1; 12 nucleotides match TRBD1. The CDR3 has 15 residues. Germline V gene sequence: CDR1 SGHRS, CDR2 YFSETQ. V was clipped by 1 base and J by 9 bases; unmatched bases: 7. The CDR3 region is CASSLPGQGALKAFF. The CDR3 bases are TGCGCCAGCAGCTTGCCGGGACAGGGGGCTCTGAAAGCTTTCTTT.

The CDR3 reads CATSRGGGQYNEQFF. DNA of the CDR3: TGTGCCACCAGCAGAGGCGGGGGGCAATACAATGAGCAGTTCTTC. The chain recombines TRBV15 with TRBJ2-1; TRBD2 matches at 8 bases. The V segment lost 1 base and the J segment 4 bases; nucleotides outside the gene matches: 3. The V gene's germline CDR1 is LNHNV and CDR2 YYDKDF (reference sequence). This CDR3 region has 15 residues.

A single count supports this clone. J is TRBJ1-5 and V is TRBV15; D is undetermined. Trimming removed 1 base at V and 5 bases at J, with 9 bases between. CDR3 length: 14 amino acids. Germline V CDR1 and CDR2: LNHNV, YYDKDF (reference sequence). The CDR3 loop reads CATSRVRFDQPQHF. The CDR3 nucleotides are TGTGCCACCAGCAGAGTCCGGTTCGATCAGCCCCAGCATTTT. Based on the CDR3 plus reference TRBV15 and TRBJ1-5, the full variable domain is DAMVIQNPRYQVTQFGKPVTLSCSQTLNHNVMYWYQQKSSQAPKLLFHYYDKDFNNEADTPDNFQSRRPNTSFCFLDIRSPGLGDTAMYLCATSRVRFDQPQHFGDGTRLSIL.

The V gene is TRBV3-1 (or the pseudogene TRBV3-2), the J gene TRBJ1-4; a weak D match, TRBD1 (5 bases). V was clipped by 3 bases and J by 5 bases, with 13 bases between them. CDR1 and CDR2 (germline): LGHDT, YNNKEL (reference sequence). The CDR3 spans 15 residues. The CDR3 bases are TGTGCCAGCAGCCATCCCCCACGGGGGAATGAAAAACTGTTTTTT. Translation gives CASSHPPRGNEKLFF.

The chain recombines TRBV4-2 with TRBJ1-1; no reliable D call. Trimming removed 0 bases from V and 3 bases from J, with 5 bases in between. The V gene's germline CDR1 is LGHNA and CDR2 YNFKEQ. The CDR3 is 13 residues long. As DNA, the CDR3 is TGTGCCAGCAGCCAAGATATTCACACTGAAGCTTTCTTT. This sequence encodes CASSQDIHTEAFF.

The chain employs TRBV15 and TRBJ2-6, with 10 bases identical to TRBD2. The J segment lost 0 bases and the V segment lost 1 base, leaving 3 bases of the junction unmatched. Germline CDR1 LNHNV, CDR2 YYDKDF (reference sequence). The CDR3 is made up of 18 amino acids. The CDR3 bases are TGTGCCACCAGCAGAGGACTAGCGGGCGTCTCTGGGGCCAACGTCCTGACTTTC. Its protein product is CATSRGLAGVSGANVLTF.

This clone has ten or more counts. The V gene is TRBV30, the J gene TRBJ1-3; tentatively, D is TRBD1 (6 bases). V lost 2 bases and J lost 4, with 12 bases in between. The germline V gene has CDR1 GTSNPN and CDR2 SVGIG (reference sequence). The CDR3 is 14 residues long. This CDR3 reads CAWSNAGTGNTIYF. CDR3 bases: TGTGCCTGGAGTAACGCAGGGACAGGAAACACCATATATTTT.

The chain is built from TRBV6-1 and TRBJ1-2; a possible D gene is TRBD1 (5 bases). CDR1 is MNHNS and CDR2 is SASEGT in the germline V gene. V was shortened by 0 bases and J by 0 bases, with 8 bases between the two germline ends. The CDR3 consists of 15 residues. CDR3 DNA sequence: TGTGCCAGCAGTGAAGCATGGGGGGCTAACTATGGCTACACCTTC. Amino acids: CASSEAWGANYGYTF.

The chain has TRBV27 and TRBJ1-3, with TRBD1 matching 7 bases. CDR1 and CDR2 from the germline V gene are MNHEY and SMNVEV (reference sequence). The CDR3 covers 15 residues. V dropped 2 bases and J dropped 4; count of bases not matched to a gene: 5. The CDR3 protein is CASSLKGAAGNTIYF. The CDR3 DNA reads TGTGCCAGCAGTTTAAAGGGGGCGGCAGGAAACACCATATATTTT.

The chain carries TRBV15 and TRBJ2-1, with TRBD2 matching 7 bases. Germline lookup yields CDR1 LNHNV and CDR2 YYDKDF (reference sequence). With V trimmed by 0 bases and J by 0 bases, 2 bases remained unmatched. This CDR3 has 16 amino acids. In DNA, the CDR3 is TGTGCCACCAGCAGAGACTCGGGGGGCTCCTACAATGAGCAGTTCTTC. Translation: CATSRDSGGSYNEQFF.

This chain connects TRBV30 to TRBJ2-1, with D possibly matching TRBD2 (5 bases). The V and J ends lost 1 base and 6 bases respectively, with 13 bases between them. The length of the CDR3 is 14 residues. From germline, CDR1 is GTSNPN and CDR2 SVGIG (reference sequence). CDR3 DNA sequence: TGTGCCTGGAGTGAGCATTTGACTACCAATGAGCAGTTCTTC. Protein: CAWSEHLTTNEQFF. Variable domain in full (rest from reference TRBV30 and TRBJ2-1): SQTIHQWPATLVQPVGSPLSLECTVEGTSNPNLYWYRQAAGRGLQLLFYSVGIGQISSEVPQNLSASRPQDRQFILSSKKLLLSDSGFYLCAWSEHLTTNEQFFGPGTRLTVL.